Each of the 15 T cell receptor beta chains below was sequenced from the same sample in a study of T cell responses to AZD1222 COVID-19 vaccine. Method: immunoSEQ multiplex PCR; TCRdb's copy keeps in-frame clones and lacks some. Of around 100,000 clones listed, roughly 86% were seen once; the top ten hold 10%. The sequences come from peripheral blood, collected 28 days after the second AZD1222 dose. The receptor source for this set is an adult who received the AZD1222 COVID-19 vaccine.

V and J are TRBV13 and TRBJ2-3; D is unresolved. Trimming pared 3 bases from V and 2 bases from J, leaving 3 bases between. The CDR3 consists of 12 residues. CDR1 is PRHDT, CDR2 FYEKMQ, per germline (reference sequence). The CDR3 DNA follows: TGTGCCAGCAGCTTCGCCACAGATACGCAGTATTTT. It yields the protein CASSFATDTQYF.

The chain joins TRBV7-2 to TRBJ1-6; 8 nucleotides align to TRBD1. Germline V gene data show CDR1 as SGHTA and CDR2 as FQGNSA. After removal of 4 bases from V and 10 bases from J, the junction contained 9 bases not matched to a gene. This CDR3 is 15 amino acids long. The CDR3 bases are TGTGCCAGCAGCTCCGGACAGGGTTGGGGCTCACCCCTCCACTTT. Translation: CASSSGQGWGSPLHF.

The rearrangement links TRBV5-4 to TRBJ2-1; 14 bases agree with TRBD2. V was clipped by 4 bases and J by 12 bases; unmatched bases: 9. Germline V CDR1 and CDR2: SGHNT, YYREEE (reference sequence). This CDR3 has 15 amino acids. The CDR3 here is CASSPPGLAGVGQFF. The CDR3 DNA follows: TGTGCCAGCAGCCCACCGGGACTAGCGGGAGTTGGGCAGTTCTTC.

This clone was detected a few times. The rearrangement links TRBV28 to TRBJ1-4; no clear D gene. CDR1 is MDHEN, CDR2 SYDVKM, per germline. V shed 5 bases and J shed 0 bases, with 10 bases lying between them. The CDR3 is 15 residues long. Here the CDR3 DNA reads TGTGCCAGCAGTCCCCCGCGGGCAACTAATGAAAAACTGTTTTTT. Its translation: CASSPPRATNEKLFF.

This chain links TRBV20-1 with TRBJ1-5, with D possibly TRBD1 on 5 matching bases. Germline values: CDR1 DFQATT, CDR2 SNEGSKA (reference sequence). This CDR3 is built from 16 residues. V shed 3 bases and J shed 4 bases, with 19 bases lying between them. CDR3 in amino acids: CSASGRPRAGNQPQHF. The CDR3 DNA reads TGCAGTGCTAGTGGCCGTCCCCGGGCAGGGAATCAGCCCCAGCATTTT.

This chain links TRBV10-3 with TRBJ1-1, with unresolved D. The germline gives CDR1 ENHRY, CDR2 SYGVKD. CDR3 length equals 13 residues. V shed 10 bases and J shed 1 base, with 13 bases lying between them. The CDR3, as DNA: TGTGCCACCTCGACAATGTGGAACACTGAAGCTTTCTTT. Amino acid sequence: CATSTMWNTEAFF.

This clone was picked up one time. This sequence joins TRBV29-1 and TRBJ2-3; 10 bases map to TRBD2. The germline V gene encodes CDR1 SQVTM and CDR2 ANQGSEA. The CDR3 is 14 amino acids. Losses at the gene ends were 6 bases for V and 1 base for J; bases not matched to a gene: 4. The CDR3 region has the DNA TGCAGCGTCGCCGGGACTAGCGGCACAGATACGCAGTATTTT. Translation: CSVAGTSGTDTQYF.

This sequence joins TRBV19 and TRBJ2-3, with no clear D. The V end was cut by 3 bases, the J end by 0 bases, with 7 bases between. Germline lookup yields CDR1 LNHDA and CDR2 SQIVND (reference sequence). The CDR3 spans 14 residues. CDR3: CASSMVGSTDTQYF. For the CDR3, the DNA is TGTGCCAGTAGTATGGTGGGAAGCACAGATACGCAGTATTTT.

The chain combines TRBV30 with TRBJ2-6; the match to TRBD1 covers 10 bases. The ends lost 2 bases at V and 4 bases at J; junction bases unmatched: 8. The germline V gene has CDR1 GTSNPN and CDR2 SVGIG (reference sequence). This CDR3 is 17 amino acids long. The CDR3 here is CAWSRQGALYGANVLTF. The CDR3 nucleotides read TGTGCCTGGAGTCGACAGGGGGCCCTTTACGGGGCCAACGTCCTGACTTTC.

J is TRBJ1-6 and V is TRBV20-1; D might be TRBD1 (5 bases). Germline V gene sequence: CDR1 DFQATT, CDR2 SNEGSKA (reference sequence). Trimming removed 3 bases at V and 10 bases at J, with 13 bases between. The CDR3 is 13 amino acids. Here the CDR3 DNA reads TGCAGTGCTAGTGGGGACGGGGAATCACCCCTCCACTTT. Translated, it gives CSASGDGESPLHF.

The chain joins TRBV19 to TRBJ2-7; TRBD2 matches at 7 bases. Germline CDR1 is LNHDA and CDR2 is SQIVND (reference sequence). J lost 0 bases, V lost 8 bases, and 4 bases had no gene match. CDR3 size: 13 residues. The CDR3 loop is CASSTSVSYEQYF. The DNA for the CDR3 is TGTGCCAGTTCAACTAGCGTCTCCTACGAGCAGTACTTC.

The V and J genes are TRBV7-6 and TRBJ2-6, with D hard to call. Germline V gene sequence: CDR1 SGHVS, CDR2 FNYEAQ. The CDR3 consists of 14 residues. Trimming stripped 5 bases from V and 0 bases from J, with 5 bases between. CDR3 DNA sequence: TGTGCCAGCAGCCTAGTCTCTGGGGCCAACGTCCTGACTTTC. Translated: CASSLVSGANVLTF.

This clone came up once. This chain joins TRBV30 and TRBJ2-5; D gene uncertain. Trimming removed 6 bases at V and 5 bases at J, with 22 bases between. This CDR3 comprises 15 residues. Germline loops: CDR1 GTSNPN, CDR2 SVGIG (reference sequence). The CDR3 sequence is CACTDQAISWETQYF. The CDR3 DNA reads TGTGCCTGTACCGACCAGGCCATTTCTTGGGAGACCCAGTACTTC. The whole variable domain, remainder taken from reference TRBV30 and TRBJ2-5, is SQTIHQWPATLVQPVGSPLSLECTVEGTSNPNLYWYRQAAGRGLQLLFYSVGIGQISSEVPQNLSASRPQDRQFILSSKKLLLSDSGFYLCACTDQAISWETQYFGPGTRLLVL.

This clone appeared a single time. The V and J genes are TRBV5-4 and TRBJ2-7; 9 positions match TRBD2. CDR3 length: 15 residues. CDR1 and CDR2 from the germline V gene are SGHNT and YYREEE (reference sequence). The trim removed 4 bases at V and 3 bases at J, leaving 8 bases unmatched. The CDR3 coding sequence is TGTGCCAGCAGCCCCCGGGCTAGCGGGGTCTACGAGCAGTACTTC. Its protein is CASSPRASGVYEQYF.

The chain has TRBV9 and TRBJ2-7, with 7 bases aligning to TRBD2. The CDR3 is made up of 15 amino acids. V trimming: 2 bases; J trimming: 0 bases; junction bases outside the gene matches: 5. The germline gives CDR1 SGDLS, CDR2 YYNGEE. The CDR3 sequence is CASSVGAGDSYEQYF. The CDR3 nucleotides are TGTGCCAGCAGCGTCGGGGCGGGGGACTCCTACGAGCAGTACTTC.